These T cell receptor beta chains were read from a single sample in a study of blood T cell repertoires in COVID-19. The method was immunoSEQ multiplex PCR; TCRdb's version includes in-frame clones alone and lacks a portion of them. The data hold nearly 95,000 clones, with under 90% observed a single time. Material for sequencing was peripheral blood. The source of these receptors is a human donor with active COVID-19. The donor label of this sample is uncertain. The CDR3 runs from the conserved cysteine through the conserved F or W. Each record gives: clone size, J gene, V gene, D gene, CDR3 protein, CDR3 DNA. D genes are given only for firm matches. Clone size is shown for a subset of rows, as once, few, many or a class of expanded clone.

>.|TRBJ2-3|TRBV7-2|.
CASSKGGPVDTQYF
TGTGCCAGCAGTAAGGGGGGGCCGGTAGATACGCAGTATTTT
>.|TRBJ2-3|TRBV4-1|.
CASSQDGGQKLTDTQYF
TGCGCCAGCAGCCAAGATGGGGGACAAAAGCTTACAGATACGCAGTATTTT
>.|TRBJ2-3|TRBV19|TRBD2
CASSTRSGGALDTQYF
TGTGCCAGTAGTACCCGCAGCGGGGGGGCCTTAGATACGCAGTATTTT
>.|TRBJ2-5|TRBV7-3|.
CASSLSGRWAQETQYF
TGTGCCAGCAGCTTAAGTGGCCGCTGGGCGCAAGAGACCCAGTACTTC
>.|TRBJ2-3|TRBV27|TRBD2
CASSFLTGGVVHGTQYF
TGTGCCAGCAGTTTTCTTACTGGGGGGGTCGTCCACGGTACGCAGTATTTT
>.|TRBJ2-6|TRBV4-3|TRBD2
CASSKIGGRVTSGANVLTF
TGCGCCAGCAGCAAGATCGGCGGGAGGGTCACTAGCGGGGCCAACGTCCTGACTTTC
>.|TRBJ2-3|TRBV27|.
CASSLLFQDTQYF
TGTGCCAGCAGTTTATTGTTTCAAGATACGCAGTATTTT
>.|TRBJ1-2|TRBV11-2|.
CASSLDHRGGNPTGYGYTF
TGTGCCAGCAGCTTAGATCATCGGGGAGGAAACCCCACAGGCTATGGCTACACCTTC
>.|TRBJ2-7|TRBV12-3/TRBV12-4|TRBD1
CASRHGTGYEQYF
TGTGCCAGCAGACATGGGACAGGCTACGAGCAGTACTTC
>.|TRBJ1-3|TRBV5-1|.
CASSLVAGSGNTIYF
TGCGCCAGCAGCTTGGTCGCGGGATCGGGGAACACCATATATTTT
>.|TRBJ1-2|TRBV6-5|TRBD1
CASSYLTGVGSYGYTF
TGTGCCAGCAGTTACTTGACAGGGGTAGGAAGCTATGGCTACACCTTC
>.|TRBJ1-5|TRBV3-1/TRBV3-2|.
CASSRRGANNQPQHF
TGTGCCAGCAGCCGGCGCGGGGCCAACAATCAGCCCCAGCATTTT
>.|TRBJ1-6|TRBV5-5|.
CASSLAGGPLHF
TGTGCCAGCAGCTTGGCCGGGGGGCCCCTCCACTTT
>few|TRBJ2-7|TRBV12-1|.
CASSPNSYEQYF
TGTGCCAGCAGCCCCAACAGCTACGAGCAGTACTTC
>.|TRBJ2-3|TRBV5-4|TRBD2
CASTHPRGLAGGYPDTQYF
TGTGCCAGCACCCACCCCCGGGGACTAGCGGGGGGGTACCCAGATACGCAGTATTTT
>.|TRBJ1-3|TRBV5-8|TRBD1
CASSLAGQGSGNTIYF
TGTGCCAGCAGCTTGGCGGGACAGGGCTCTGGAAACACCATATATTTT
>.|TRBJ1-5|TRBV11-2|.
CASTFGRGGQPQHF
TGTGCCAGCACCTTCGGACGGGGGGGTCAGCCCCAGCATTTT
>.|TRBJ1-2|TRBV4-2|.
CASSPGAANYGYTF
TGTGCCAGCAGCCCAGGTGCCGCTAACTATGGCTACACCTTC
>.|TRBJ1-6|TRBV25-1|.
CASREFGVRSPLHF
TGTGCCAGCAGGGAATTCGGGGTCCGTTCACCCCTCCACTTT
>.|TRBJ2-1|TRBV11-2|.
CASSLVLATEQFF
TGTGCCAGCAGCTTAGTACTAGCCACTGAGCAGTTCTTC
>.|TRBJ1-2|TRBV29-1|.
CSVEFVTGLYGYTF
TGCAGCGTTGAATTCGTAACAGGGCTCTATGGCTACACCTTC
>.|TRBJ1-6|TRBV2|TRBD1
CASRAGTGNSPLHF
TGTGCCAGCAGGGCCGGGACAGGGAATTCACCCCTCCACTTT
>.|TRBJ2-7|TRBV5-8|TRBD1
CASSLGQGFYEQYF
TGTGCCAGCAGCTTGGGACAGGGATTCTACGAGCAGTACTTC
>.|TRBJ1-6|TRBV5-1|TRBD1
CASSRTGDNSPLHF
TGCGCCAGCAGTCGGACAGGGGATAATTCACCCCTCCACTTT
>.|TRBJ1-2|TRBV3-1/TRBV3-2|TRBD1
CASRRSGTGLNYGYTF
TGTGCCAGCAGACGATCCGGGACAGGTCTTAACTATGGCTACACCTTC
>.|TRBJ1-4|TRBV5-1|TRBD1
CASSLSGGNEKLFF
TGCGCCAGCAGTCTTTCAGGGGGCAATGAAAAACTGTTTTTT
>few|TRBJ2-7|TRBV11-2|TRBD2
CASSFLSGGPSYEQYF
TGTGCCAGCAGCTTTCTCAGCGGGGGGCCCTCCTACGAGCAGTACTTC
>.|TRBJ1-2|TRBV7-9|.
CASSLANRQHYGYTF
TGTGCCAGCAGCTTAGCGAACAGGCAGCACTATGGCTACACCTTC
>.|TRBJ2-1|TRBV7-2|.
CASSLSGGVEQFF
TGTGCCAGCAGCTTATCGGGGGGCGTTGAGCAGTTCTTC
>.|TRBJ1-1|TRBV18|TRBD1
CASSPQGTGGTEAFF
TGTGCCAGCTCACCCCAGGGGACAGGAGGCACTGAAGCTTTCTTT
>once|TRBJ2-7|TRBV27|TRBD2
CASNSPGGEQHEQYF
TGTGCCAGCAACTCACCCGGGGGGGAACAGCACGAGCAGTACTTC
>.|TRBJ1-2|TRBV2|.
CASTGQSLYGYTF
TGTGCCAGCACCGGACAAAGCCTATACGGCTACACCTTC
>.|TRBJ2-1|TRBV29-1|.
CSVVFAVRPNEQFF
TGCAGCGTTGTCTTTGCAGTGAGGCCCAATGAGCAGTTCTTC
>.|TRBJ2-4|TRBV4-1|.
CASSQEPPGDRNIQYF
TGCGCCAGCAGCCAAGAACCGCCAGGGGATCGAAACATTCAGTACTTC
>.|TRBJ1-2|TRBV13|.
CASSLGLGVGYGYTF
TGTGCCAGCAGCTTAGGCCTAGGGGTCGGCTATGGCTACACCTTC
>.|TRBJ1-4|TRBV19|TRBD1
CASKQGSEKLFF
TGTGCCAGTAAACAGGGGAGTGAAAAACTGTTTTTT
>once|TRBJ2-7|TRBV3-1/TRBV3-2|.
CASSPDSSYEQYF
TGTGCCAGCAGCCCCGACAGCTCCTACGAGCAGTACTTC
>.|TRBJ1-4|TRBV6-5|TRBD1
CASSYGQGVTNEKLFF
TGTGCCAGCAGTTACGGACAGGGGGTGACTAATGAAAAACTGTTTTTT
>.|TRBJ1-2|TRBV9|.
CASSVGFGFSGYTF
TGTGCCAGCAGCGTAGGTTTCGGTTTCTCTGGCTACACCTTC
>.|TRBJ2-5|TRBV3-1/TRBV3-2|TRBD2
CASSKGVSGETQYF
TGTGCCAGCAGCAAAGGCGTTAGCGGGGAGACCCAGTACTTC
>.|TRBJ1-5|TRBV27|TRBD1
CASSAGGQPQHF
TGTGCCAGCTCGGCAGGGGGTCAGCCCCAGCATTTT
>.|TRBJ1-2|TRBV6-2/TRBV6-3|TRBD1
CASSYSDRGPRAYGYTF
TGTGCCAGCAGTTACTCCGACAGGGGGCCCCGGGCCTATGGCTACACCTTC
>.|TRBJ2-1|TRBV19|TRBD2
CATGGGYNEQFF
TGTGCCACCGGGGGGGGCTACAATGAGCAGTTCTTC
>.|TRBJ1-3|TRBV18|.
CASSPQQVTGGNTIYF
TGTGCCAGCTCACCCCAACAGGTGACGGGTGGAAACACCATATATTTT
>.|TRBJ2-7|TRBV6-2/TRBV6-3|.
CASSYTGFYEQYF
TGTGCCAGCAGTTACACAGGGTTCTACGAGCAGTACTTC